This T cell receptor beta chain was captured in a study of shared clonotypes between healthy human individuals. Study conclusions and caveats: Estimated richness was generally greater in naive than memory subsets.

This clone has just a few counts. Antigen specificity is unknown. Other DNA sequences in this sample translate to the same CDR3. TCRdb keeps only in-frame clones here, not all; method: immunoSEQ multiplex PCR. The top ten clones hold more than 0.1% of a sample with just over 2,000,000 clones, around 95% of them seen once. Trimming took 5 bases from V and 3 from J, leaving 2 bases between them. Germline V gene data show CDR1 as SGHAT and CDR2 as FQNNGV. There are 10 residues in the CDR3. The origin of this receptor is a man aged 18 to 29 in good health. J is TRBJ2-7 and V is TRBV11-2; no firm D call. The sample was naive CD4+ T cells sorted from blood. Subset: CD45RA+ positively selected. Here the CDR3 reads CASSLYEQYF. In nucleotides, the CDR3 is TGTGCCAGCAGCCTCTACGAGCAGTACTTC.